This T cell receptor (beta chain) derives from a study of T cells after yellow fever vaccination. This clonotype showed up many times. MiXCR was run by TCRdb on the 5' RACE reads, yielding one entry per CDR3 protein. The data hold roughly 320,000 distinct CDR3 sequences, with about 10% observed a single time. The sample was CD4+ T cells sorted from PBMCs, taken 45 days after the yellow fever booster vaccination. This receptor was taken from a man aged 18 to 35 who received the YFV17D yellow fever vaccine.

CDR3 sequence: CASSTKAGSSYEQYF. The CDR3 region has the DNA TGCGCCAGCAGCACTAAAGCGGGAAGCTCCTACGAGCAGTACTTC. The chain carries TRBV5-1 and TRBJ2-7; 7 positions agree with TRBD2. The CDR3 contains 15 residues. The junction had 7 bases not matched to a gene; V was cut back by 4 bases and J by 0 bases. CDR1 SGHRS and CDR2 YFSETQ come from the germline V gene.